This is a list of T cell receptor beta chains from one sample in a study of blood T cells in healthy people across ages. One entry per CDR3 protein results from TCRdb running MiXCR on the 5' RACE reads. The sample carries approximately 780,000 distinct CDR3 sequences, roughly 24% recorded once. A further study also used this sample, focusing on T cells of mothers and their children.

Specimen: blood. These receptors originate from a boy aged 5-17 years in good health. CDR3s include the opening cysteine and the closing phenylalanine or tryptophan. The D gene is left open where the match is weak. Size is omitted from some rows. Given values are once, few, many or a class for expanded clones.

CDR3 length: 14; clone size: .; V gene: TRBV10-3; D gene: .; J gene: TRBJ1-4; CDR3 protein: CAISENSPNEKLFF; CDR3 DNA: TGTGCCATCAGTGAGAACAGTCCTAATGAAAAACTGTTTTTT
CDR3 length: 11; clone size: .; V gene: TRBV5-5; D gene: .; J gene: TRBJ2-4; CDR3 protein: CASSSQNIQYF; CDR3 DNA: TGTGCCAGCAGCTCGCAGAACATTCAGTACTTC
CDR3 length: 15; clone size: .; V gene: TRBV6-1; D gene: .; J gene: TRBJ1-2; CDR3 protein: CASRKISGPGYGYTF; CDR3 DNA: TGTGCCAGCAGAAAGATTTCGGGGCCTGGCTATGGCTACACCTTC
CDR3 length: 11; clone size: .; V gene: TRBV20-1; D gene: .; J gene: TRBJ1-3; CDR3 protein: CSAGWGSTIYF; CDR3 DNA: TGCAGTGCTGGGTGGGGAAGCACCATATATTTT
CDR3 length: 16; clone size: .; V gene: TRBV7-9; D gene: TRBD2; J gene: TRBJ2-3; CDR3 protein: CASRPLAGGSTDTQYF; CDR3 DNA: TGTGCCAGCAGACCTCTAGCGGGGGGCAGCACAGATACGCAGTATTTT
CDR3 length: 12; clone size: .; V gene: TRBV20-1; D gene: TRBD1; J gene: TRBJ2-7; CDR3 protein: CSARTGTNEQYF; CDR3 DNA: TGCAGTGCCCGGACAGGGACCAACGAGCAGTACTTC
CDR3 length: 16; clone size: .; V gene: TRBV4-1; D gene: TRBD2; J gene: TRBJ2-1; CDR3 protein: CASSQGLAGVGNEQFF; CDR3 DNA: TGCGCCAGCAGCCAAGGGTTAGCGGGGGTAGGGAATGAGCAGTTCTTC
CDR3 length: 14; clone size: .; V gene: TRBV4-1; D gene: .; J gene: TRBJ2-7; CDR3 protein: CASSQDEKPYEQYF; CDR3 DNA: TGCGCCAGCAGCCAAGATGAGAAACCCTACGAGCAGTACTTC
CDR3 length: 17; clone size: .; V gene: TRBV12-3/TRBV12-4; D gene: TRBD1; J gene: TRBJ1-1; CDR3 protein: CASSSGQGASMNTEAFF; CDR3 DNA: TGTGCCAGCAGTTCCGGACAGGGGGCCTCGATGAACACTGAAGCTTTCTTT
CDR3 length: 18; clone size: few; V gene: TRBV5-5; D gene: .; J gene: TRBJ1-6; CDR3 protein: CASSLKFEGLRYNSPLHF; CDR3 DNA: TGTGCCAGCAGCTTGAAATTCGAGGGGCTCCGTTATAATTCACCCCTCCACTTT
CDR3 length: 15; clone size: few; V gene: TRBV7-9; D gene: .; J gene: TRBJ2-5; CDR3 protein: CASSDTGHIQETQYF; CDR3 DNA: TGTGCCAGCAGCGATACGGGACACATACAAGAGACCCAGTACTTC
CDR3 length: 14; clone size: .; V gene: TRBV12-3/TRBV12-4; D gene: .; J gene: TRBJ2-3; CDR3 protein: CASSPRKSTDTQYF; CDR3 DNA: TGTGCCAGCAGTCCCCGAAAAAGCACAGATACGCAGTATTTT
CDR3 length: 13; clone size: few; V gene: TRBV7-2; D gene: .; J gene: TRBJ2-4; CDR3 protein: CASSPGARGIQYF; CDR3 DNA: TGTGCCAGCAGCCCCGGGGCCCGAGGTATTCAGTACTTC
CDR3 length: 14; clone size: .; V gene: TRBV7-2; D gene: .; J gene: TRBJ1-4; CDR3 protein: CASNMGQGGEKLFF; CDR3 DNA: TGTGCCAGCAACATGGGGCAGGGAGGTGAAAAACTGTTTTTT
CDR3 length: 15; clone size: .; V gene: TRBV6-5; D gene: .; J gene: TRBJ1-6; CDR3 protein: CASSYSRRGPSPLHF; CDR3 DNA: TGTGCCAGCAGTTACTCGCGCAGGGGCCCTTCACCCCTCCACTTT
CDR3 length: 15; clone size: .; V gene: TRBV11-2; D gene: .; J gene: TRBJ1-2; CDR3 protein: CASSPLEGYAYGYTF; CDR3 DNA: TGTGCCAGCAGCCCCCTTGAAGGGTACGCCTATGGCTACACCTTC
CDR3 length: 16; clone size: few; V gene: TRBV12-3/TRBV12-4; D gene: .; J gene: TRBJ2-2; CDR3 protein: CASSPPGMAASGELFF; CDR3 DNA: TGTGCCAGCAGTCCCCCGGGTATGGCTGCTTCCGGGGAGCTGTTTTTT
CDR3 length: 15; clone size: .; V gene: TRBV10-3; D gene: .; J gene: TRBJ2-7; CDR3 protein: CAISESKGGLDEQYF; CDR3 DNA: TGTGCCATCAGTGAGTCGAAGGGGGGGCTAGACGAGCAGTACTTC
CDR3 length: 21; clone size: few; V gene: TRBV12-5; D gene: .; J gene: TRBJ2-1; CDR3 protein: CASGLVMIRLDPHAYWNEQFF; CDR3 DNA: TGTGCTAGTGGTTTGGTCATGATCCGACTAGACCCACATGCATACTGGAATGAGCAGTTCTTC
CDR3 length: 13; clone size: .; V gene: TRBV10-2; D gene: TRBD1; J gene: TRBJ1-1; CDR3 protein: CASSERDRSEAFF; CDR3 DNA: TGCGCCAGCAGTGAGAGGGACAGATCTGAAGCTTTCTTT
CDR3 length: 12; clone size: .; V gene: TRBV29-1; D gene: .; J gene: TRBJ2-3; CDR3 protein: CSVEQGTDTQYF; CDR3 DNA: TGCAGCGTTGAACAGGGGACAGATACGCAGTATTTT
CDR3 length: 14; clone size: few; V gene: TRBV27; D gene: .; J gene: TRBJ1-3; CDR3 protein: CASSLAPAGNTIYF; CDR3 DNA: TGTGCCAGCAGTTTGGCCCCTGCCGGAAACACCATATATTTT
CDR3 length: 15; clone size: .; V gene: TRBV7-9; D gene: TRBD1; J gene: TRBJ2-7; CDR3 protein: CASSLWTGGLDEQYF; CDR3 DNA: TGTGCCAGCAGCCTGTGGACAGGGGGACTCGACGAGCAGTACTTC
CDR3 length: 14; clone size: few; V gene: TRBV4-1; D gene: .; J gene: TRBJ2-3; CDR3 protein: CASSQVAGKDTQYF; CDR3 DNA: TGCGCCAGCAGCCAAGTCGCGGGCAAAGATACGCAGTATTTT
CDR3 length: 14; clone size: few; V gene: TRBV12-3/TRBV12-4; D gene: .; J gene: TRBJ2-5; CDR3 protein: CASRDSKLQETQYF; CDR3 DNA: TGTGCCAGCAGAGACAGCAAGCTTCAAGAGACCCAGTACTTC
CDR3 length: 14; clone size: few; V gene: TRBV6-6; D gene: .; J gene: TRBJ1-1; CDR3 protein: CASTQDMANTEAFF; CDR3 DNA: TGTGCCAGCACCCAGGACATGGCAAACACTGAAGCTTTCTTT
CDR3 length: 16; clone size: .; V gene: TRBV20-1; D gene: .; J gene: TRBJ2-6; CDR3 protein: CSAMGGSMFGANVLTF; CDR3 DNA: TGCAGTGCTATGGGGGGAAGCATGTTTGGGGCCAACGTCCTGACTTTC
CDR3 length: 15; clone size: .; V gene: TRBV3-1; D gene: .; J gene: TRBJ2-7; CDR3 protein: CASSQTQDTTYEQYF; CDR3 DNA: TGTGCCAGCAGCCAGACCCAGGACACAACCTACGAGCAGTACTTC
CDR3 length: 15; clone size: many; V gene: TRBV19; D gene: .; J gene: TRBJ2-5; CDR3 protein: CASSRTKGYQETQYF; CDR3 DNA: TGTGCCAGTAGTCGGACTAAAGGATACCAAGAGACCCAGTACTTC
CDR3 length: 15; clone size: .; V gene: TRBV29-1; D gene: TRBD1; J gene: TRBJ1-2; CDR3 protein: CSVEDRDRGDWGYTF; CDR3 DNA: TGCAGCGTTGAAGATCGCGACAGGGGCGATTGGGGCTACACCTTC
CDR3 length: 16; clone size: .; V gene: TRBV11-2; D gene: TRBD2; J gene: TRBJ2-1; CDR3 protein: CASSSPGTSGGAEQFF; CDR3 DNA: TGTGCCAGCAGCTCACCCGGGACTAGCGGGGGGGCCGAGCAGTTCTTC
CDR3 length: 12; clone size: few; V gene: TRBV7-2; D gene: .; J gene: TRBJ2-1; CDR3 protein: CASSLRGREQFF; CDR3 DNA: TGTGCCAGCAGCTTAAGAGGGCGTGAGCAGTTCTTC
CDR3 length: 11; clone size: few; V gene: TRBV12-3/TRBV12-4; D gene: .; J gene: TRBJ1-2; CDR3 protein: CASSLTGGYTF; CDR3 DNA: TGTGCCAGCAGCTTAACAGGCGGCTACACCTTC
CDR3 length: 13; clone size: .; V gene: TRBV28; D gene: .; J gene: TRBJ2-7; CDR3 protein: CASRAGLYYEQYF; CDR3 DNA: TGTGCCAGCAGGGCAGGACTTTACTACGAGCAGTACTTC
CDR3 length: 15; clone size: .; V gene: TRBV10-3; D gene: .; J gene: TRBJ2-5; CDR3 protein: CAISAASALQETQYF; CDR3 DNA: TGTGCCATCAGTGCTGCTAGCGCCCTCCAAGAGACCCAGTACTTC
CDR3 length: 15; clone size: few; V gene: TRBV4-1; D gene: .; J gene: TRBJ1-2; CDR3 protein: CASSQDSQLNYGYTF; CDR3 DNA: TGCGCCAGCAGCCAAGATTCACAGTTAAACTATGGCTACACCTTC
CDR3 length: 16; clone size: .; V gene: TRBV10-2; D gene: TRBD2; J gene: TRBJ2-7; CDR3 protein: CASIRDLAGGSYEQYF; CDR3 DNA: TGCGCCAGCATCCGGGACCTAGCGGGGGGTTCCTACGAGCAGTACTTC
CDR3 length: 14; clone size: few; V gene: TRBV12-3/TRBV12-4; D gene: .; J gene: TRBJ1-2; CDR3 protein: CASSPTTSNYGYTF; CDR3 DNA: TGTGCCAGCAGCCCCACTACATCTAACTATGGCTACACCTTC
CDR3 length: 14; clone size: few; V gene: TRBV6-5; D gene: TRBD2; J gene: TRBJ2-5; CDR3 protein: CASRTRSFRETQYF; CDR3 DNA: TGTGCCAGCCGGACTAGATCTTTTCGAGAGACCCAGTACTTC
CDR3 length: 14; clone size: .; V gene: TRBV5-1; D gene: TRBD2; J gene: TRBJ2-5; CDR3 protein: CASSLVAGVESTYF; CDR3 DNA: TGCGCCAGCAGCTTGGTGGCGGGGGTTGAATCTACGTACTTC
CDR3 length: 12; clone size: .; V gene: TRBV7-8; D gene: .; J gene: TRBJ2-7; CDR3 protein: CASSLTEYEQYF; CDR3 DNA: TGTGCCAGCAGCTTAACCGAGTACGAGCAGTACTTC
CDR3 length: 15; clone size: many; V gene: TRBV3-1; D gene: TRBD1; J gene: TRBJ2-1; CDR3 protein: CASSSPGQGSNEQFF; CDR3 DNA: TGTGCCAGCAGCTCGCCGGGACAGGGGAGCAATGAGCAGTTCTTC
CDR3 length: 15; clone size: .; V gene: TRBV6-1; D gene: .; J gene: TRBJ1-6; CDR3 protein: CASSVSLQDNSPLHF; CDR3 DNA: TGTGCCAGCAGTGTTTCCTTGCAGGATAATTCACCCCTCCACTTT
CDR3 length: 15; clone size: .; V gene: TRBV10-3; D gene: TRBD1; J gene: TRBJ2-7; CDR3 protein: CAIRTGTGKSYEQYF; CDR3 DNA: TGTGCCATCAGAACCGGGACAGGGAAATCCTACGAGCAGTACTTC
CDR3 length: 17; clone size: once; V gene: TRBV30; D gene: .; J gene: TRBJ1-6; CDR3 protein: CAWSVRGNPGYNSPLHF; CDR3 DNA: TGTGCCTGGAGTGTACGGGGCAACCCAGGTTATAATTCACCCCTCCACTTT
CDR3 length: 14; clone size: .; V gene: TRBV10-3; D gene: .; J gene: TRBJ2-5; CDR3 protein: CAISDGRAKETQYF; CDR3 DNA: TGTGCCATCAGTGACGGCAGGGCTAAAGAGACCCAGTACTTC